This T cell receptor (beta chain) originates from a study of blood T cell repertoires in COVID-19. Overall study context: COVID-19 samples, acute and convalescent, were from the United States, Italy and Spain. Sources were T cells, B-cell-depleted T cells, or PBMCs; the material itself was cDNA or gDNA.

V was shortened by 0 bases and J by 7 bases, with 13 bases between the two germline ends. This CDR3 is 15 amino acids long. Germline V gene sequence: CDR1 LGHDT, CDR2 YNNKEL (reference sequence). Assay: immunoSEQ multiplex PCR; the TCRdb copy retains only in-frame clones and omits some. The sample has more than 150,000 clones; roughly 80% are singletons. This clone came up once. The chain employs TRBV3-1 (or the pseudogene TRBV3-2) and TRBJ2-1, with a tentative D call TRBD1 (5 bases). The sample taken for sequencing was peripheral blood. This clonotype originated in a woman of 80 years or more with acute or convalescent COVID-19. The CDR3 DNA is TGTGCCAGCAGCCAAGATAGGGGAAGGGTTAATGAGCAGTTCTTC. Residues: CASSQDRGRVNEQFF.